This T cell receptor (beta chain) was sequenced in a study of patients and donors after allogeneic stem cell transplantation. V was shortened by 2 bases and J by 0 bases, with 20 bases between the two germline ends. The CDR3 contains 19 residues. TCRdb recomputed calls from the RT-PCR reads with MiXCR, one row per CDR3 protein. The sample carries about 960,000 distinct CDR3 sequences, roughly 17% recorded once. The TCR originated in a human donor who was either an allogeneic HSCT recipient or a stem cell or donor lymphocyte infusion donor (not recorded which). It is not recorded whose cells these are; they may come from a transplant donor. Sequenced: blood, either unsorted or a sorted T cell fraction (not recorded which). The V and J genes are TRBV12-3 or TRBV12-4 and TRBJ2-4; D is perhaps TRBD1 or TRBD2 (7 bases each). For the CDR3, the DNA is TGTGCCAGCAGTTTATTGGCAGGGGGGGGATTGATAGCCAAAAACATTCAGTACTTC. Encoded protein: CASSLLAGGGLIAKNIQYF.